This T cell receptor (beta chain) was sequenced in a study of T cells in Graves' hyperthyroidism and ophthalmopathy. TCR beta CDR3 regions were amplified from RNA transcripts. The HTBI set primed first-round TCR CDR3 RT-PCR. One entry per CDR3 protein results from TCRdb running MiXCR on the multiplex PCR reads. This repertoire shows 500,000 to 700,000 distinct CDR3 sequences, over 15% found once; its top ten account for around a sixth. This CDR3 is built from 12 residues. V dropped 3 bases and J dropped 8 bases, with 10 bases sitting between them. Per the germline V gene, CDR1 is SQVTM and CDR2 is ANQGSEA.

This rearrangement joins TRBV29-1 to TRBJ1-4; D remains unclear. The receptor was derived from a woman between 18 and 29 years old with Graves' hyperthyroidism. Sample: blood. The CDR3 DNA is TGCAGCGTTGACGATGGGGAAGAAAAACTGTTTTTT. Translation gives CSVDDGEEKLFF.